The rows below give T cell receptor beta chains drawn from one sample of a study of response to subunit inactivated influenza vaccine. TCRdb re-called the RT-PCR reads with MiXCR, one entry per CDR3 protein. This table holds roughly 500,000 distinct CDR3 sequences, more than 15% found once. The starting material was CD4+ T cells sorted from PBMCs, obtained approximately 25 months after vaccination. These receptors were taken from a man between 50 and 69 years old who received an inactivated influenza vaccine. Each CDR3 is given with its conserved first and last residue. A D gene is named only where the DNA matches it firmly. The size field is filled for only some rows; it gives once, few, many or a size class.

V gene	D gene	J gene	clone size	CDR3 DNA	CDR3 protein
TRBV4-3	NA	TRBJ2-7	many	TGCGCCAGCAGCCAAGGTCGGTTCTCCTACGAGCAGTACTTC	CASSQGRFSYEQYF
TRBV28	TRBD1	TRBJ1-4	few	TGTGCCAGCAGTTTCGGGACAGGGGGTCGGGAAAAACTGTTTTTT	CASSFGTGGREKLFF
TRBV5-1	NA	TRBJ2-5	many	TGCGCCAGCAGAAGTACAGGGACGTACCAAGAGACCCAGTACTTC	CASRSTGTYQETQYF
TRBV5-6	TRBD1	TRBJ2-7	NA	TGTGCCAGCAGCAAGGACAGGATATACGAGCAGTACTTC	CASSKDRIYEQYF
TRBV20-1	NA	TRBJ2-7	many	TGCAGTGCTAGTGGTGGGGAGGTCGACGAGCAGTACTTC	CSASGGEVDEQYF
TRBV20-1	NA	TRBJ2-1	many	TGCAGTGCTAGCTCCCCGGGACCGACCTCCTACAATGAGCAGTTCTTC	CSASSPGPTSYNEQFF
TRBV5-4	NA	TRBJ2-1	NA	TGTGCCAGCAGCTTCATGCAGAGCTCCTACAATGAGCAGTTCTTC	CASSFMQSSYNEQFF
TRBV9	TRBD2	TRBJ2-7	few	TGTGCCAGCAGCGTCTCCGGGACTAGCGGGATCGGGGAGCAGTACTTC	CASSVSGTSGIGEQYF
TRBV29-1	TRBD2	TRBJ2-1	NA	TGCAGCGTTGTATTCCTAGCGGGGGAGCAGTTCTTC	CSVVFLAGEQFF
TRBV4-2	NA	TRBJ2-3	many	TGTGCCAGCAGCCAAGCCCCAGCGGTCACAGATACGCAGTATTTT	CASSQAPAVTDTQYF
TRBV9	NA	TRBJ2-5	many	TGTGCCAGCAGCGTCGGTAGCCTTGGAGAGACCCAGTACTTC	CASSVGSLGETQYF
TRBV20-1	TRBD1	TRBJ1-2	few	TGCAGTGCTAGAGATGGGACAGCGGAGGGGGAATGCTACACCTTC	CSARDGTAEGECYTF
TRBV20-1	TRBD1	TRBJ2-7	NA	TGCAGTGCTAGTTGGCAGGGGGCCTACGAGCAGTACTTC	CSASWQGAYEQYF
TRBV2	TRBD1	TRBJ2-3	NA	TGTGCCAGCAGTGAAAGCCGGGACAGGAGCACAGATACGCTGTATTTT	CASSESRDRSTDTLYF
TRBV10-3	TRBD1	TRBJ1-3	NA	TGTGCCATCAGTGGGACAGGGCCTGGAAACACCATATATTTT	CAISGTGPGNTIYF
TRBV4-3	NA	TRBJ1-3	NA	TGCGCCAGCAGCCAAGATAGGACAGACGGAAACACCATATATTTT	CASSQDRTDGNTIYF
TRBV6-6	TRBD2	TRBJ2-1	NA	TGTGCCAGCACGACTAGCGGGTTCAATGAGCAGTTCTTC	CASTTSGFNEQFF
TRBV5-1	NA	TRBJ1-3	many	TGCGCCAGCAGCTTAGGACAGTACGGAAACACCATATATTTT	CASSLGQYGNTIYF
TRBV20-1	NA	TRBJ1-2	NA	TGCAGTGAAGGGGATAACTATGGCTACACCTTC	CSEGDNYGYTF
TRBV7-9	NA	TRBJ1-6	NA	TGTGCCAGCAGCTATATACATGAATCACCCCTCCACTTT	CASSYIHESPLHF
TRBV6-2/TRBV6-3	NA	TRBJ1-6	few	TGTGCCAGCAGTTTCGCCGGGAATTCACCCCTCCACTTT	CASSFAGNSPLHF
TRBV5-1	TRBD2	TRBJ2-1	many	TGCGCCAGCAGCGGGACGACTAGCGGGACCTACAATGAGCAGTTCTTC	CASSGTTSGTYNEQFF
TRBV12-3/TRBV12-4	TRBD2	TRBJ2-3	few	TGTGCCAGCAGGCGACTAGCGGGAACGGGAACGGCGCAGTATTTT	CASRRLAGTGTAQYF
TRBV6-2/TRBV6-3	TRBD1	TRBJ1-2	NA	TGTGCCAGCAGTTACCCGCCGACAGGGCGCGGGGACTATGGCTACACCTTC	CASSYPPTGRGDYGYTF
TRBV12-3/TRBV12-4	NA	TRBJ1-2	few	TGTGCCAGAGGGAGGGGGACTTGGATCTATGGCTACACCTTC	CARGRGTWIYGYTF